Below, 19 T cell receptor beta chains from the same sample are listed, as sequenced in a study of T cells in women clearing cervical HPV infection. Here immunoSEQ multiplex PCR was the method, and the copy in TCRdb shows in-frame clones only, minus some. This sample's table has about 33,000 clones. The material sequenced was blood buffy coat. Receptors were obtained from a woman between 18 and 70 years old with a cervical HPV16 infection that either progressed to CIN3+ or cleared (not recorded which).

With regard to this clone: The read halts 3 residues ahead of the CDR3 end, with the missing end drawn from the germline J gene. The chain carries TRBV13 and TRBJ2-1; 7 bases are shared with TRBD2. Germline V gene sequence: CDR1 PRHDT, CDR2 FYEKMQ (reference sequence). CDR3 length: 12 amino acids. V was clipped by 5 bases and J by 7 bases; unmatched bases: 2. Partial CDR3 DNA: TGTGCCAGCAGCGTGCGGGGGAATGAG. Amino acid sequence: CASSVRGNE. The CDR3 in full is CASSVRGNEQFF.

CDR3 residues: CSSLGLAGYQETQYF. The sequenced CDR3 bases are TGCAGTTCCCTAGGATTAGCGGGATATCAAGAGACC. The chain combines TRBV20-1 with TRBJ2-5; 8 bases align to TRBD2. The read falls 3 residues short of the CDR3 end, and the missing part is taken from the germline J gene. The V segment lost 8 bases and the J segment 2 bases; nucleotides outside the gene matches: 13. CDR3 length: 15 amino acids. The germline gives CDR1 DFQATT, CDR2 SNEGSKA (reference sequence).

The CDR3 bases that were read are TGTGCCAGCAGCTTTGGACAGGCCTATGGC. It codes for CASSFGQAYG. The full CDR3 protein is CASSFGQAYGYTF. This chain connects TRBV11-2 to TRBJ1-2, with 7 positions matching TRBD1. The read ends 3 residues before the CDR3 terminus; that terminus is restored from the germline J gene. The CDR3 sequence is 13 residues long. Trimming at V came to 3 bases and at J to 4 bases, leaving 2 bases not matched to a gene. Germline assignment: CDR1 SGHAT and CDR2 FQNNGV. Combining the CDR3 with reference TRBV11-2 and TRBJ1-2 gives the whole variable domain EAGVAQSPRYKIIEKRQSVAFWCNPISGHATLYWYQQILGQGPKLLIQFQNNGVVDDSQLPKDRFSAERLKGVDSTLKIQPAKLEDSAVYLCASSFGQAYGYTFGSGTRLTVV.

With regard to this clone: Coverage ceases 3 residues before the CDR3 finishes, and the germline J gene fills in the end. V and J are TRBV5-1 and TRBJ2-6; no firm D call. The CDR3 has 16 amino acids. Trimming cost V 0 bases and J 0 bases, with 7 bases left between them. From germline, CDR1 is SGHRS and CDR2 YFSETQ. Incomplete CDR3 DNA: TGCGCCAGCAGCTTGGACAGATCCTCTGGGGCCAACGTC. This encodes CASSLDRSSGANV. The full CDR3 protein reads CASSLDRSSGANVLTF.

Comments on this clone: The missing CDR3 end, 3 residues past where the read stops, is filled in from the germline J gene. This chain uses TRBV5-1 with TRBJ1-4, with unresolved D. V was clipped by 0 bases and J by 4 bases, with 10 bases between them. This CDR3 is built from 15 residues. The V gene's germline CDR1 is SGHRS and CDR2 YFSETQ. The CDR3 spells CASSLAAGFNEKLFF. CDR3 DNA (partial): TGCGCCAGCAGCTTGGCCGCAGGTTTTAATGAAAAA. The full variable domain, with the rest looked up from reference TRBV5-1 and TRBJ1-4, is KAGVTQTPRYLIKTRGQQVTLSCSPISGHRSVSWYQQTPGQGLQFLFEYFSETQRNKGNFPGRFSGRQFSNSRSEMNVSTLELGDSALYLCASSLAAGFNEKLFFGSGTQLSVL.

As concerns this clone: From the germline J gene comes the end of the CDR3, since the read stops 3 residues before it. The chain has TRBV2 and TRBJ2-2, with a possible D match to TRBD2 (6 bases). CDR1 and CDR2 from the germline V gene are SNHLY and FYNNEI. CDR3 length: 14 amino acids. The V gene lost 6 bases and the J gene lost 7 bases, with 15 bases spanning the gap. The sequenced CDR3 bases are TGTGCCAGCAGCCGGGAGAACGGGGGCGGGGAG. Its protein is CASSRENGGGE. The full CDR3 protein reads CASSRENGGGELFF.

For this clone: The read terminates 3 residues ahead of where the CDR3 ends, so the germline J gene completes it. The genes are TRBV7-9 and TRBJ1-1; unclear D gene. Germline V lookup: CDR1 SEHNR, CDR2 FQNEAQ (reference sequence). V lost 8 bases to trimming and J lost 1 base, with 11 bases between them. The CDR3 contains 13 residues. The sequenced CDR3 bases are TGTGCCAGCGGTCCCCACACGAACACTGAA. Its protein product is CASGPHTNTE. The whole CDR3 region reads CASGPHTNTEAFF.

Comments on this clone: Read data end 3 residues before the CDR3 end; the end is taken from the germline J gene. V is TRBV5-6 and J is TRBJ1-2; a weak D match, TRBD1 (6 bases). The V end lost 4 bases, the J end lost 4 bases, and 14 bases lay between the germline ends. The CDR3 is 14 amino acids. Germline loops: CDR1 SGHDT, CDR2 YYEEEE. The CDR3 DNA, read in part, is TGTGCCAGCAGCCGGGACACGGGCACCTATGGC. It translates to CASSRDTGTYG. In full, the CDR3 is CASSRDTGTYGYTF.

CDR3 bases read: TGCAGTGCTCTGGGGCAGCTTGGAGACTACGAG. Translated, it gives CSALGQLGDYE. The entire CDR3 sequence reads CSALGQLGDYEQYF. The chain employs TRBV20-1 and TRBJ2-7; possible D gene TRBD1, 5 bases. Read sequence stops 3 residues before the CDR3 end, and the germline J gene provides the missing end. This CDR3 has 14 amino acids. Per germline, CDR1 DFQATT and CDR2 SNEGSKA (reference sequence). With 5 bases removed from V and 3 bases from J, the gap between germline ends came to 17 bases.

With respect to this clone: Coverage ceases 3 residues before the CDR3 finishes, and the germline J gene fills in the end. The chain combines TRBV19 with TRBJ2-1, with TRBD2 identical over 9 bases. The CDR3 has 13 amino acids. The J segment lost 7 bases and the V segment lost 8 bases, leaving 6 bases of the junction unmatched. Germline CDR1 LNHDA, CDR2 SQIVND (reference sequence). The covered CDR3 bases are TGTGCCAGTGGTAGCGGGGGCTTGAATGAG. It codes for CASGSGGLNE. From start to end, the CDR3 is CASGSGGLNEQFF.

The part of the CDR3 DNA that was read is TGTGCCACCAGTGAAAGAGGCAATGAG. Protein: CATSERGNE. From start to end, the CDR3 is CATSERGNEQFF. The V gene is TRBV24-1, the J gene TRBJ2-1; D remains ambiguous. The read terminates 3 residues ahead of where the CDR3 ends, so the germline J gene completes it. The ends were cut back, 4 bases at V and 6 bases at J, with 6 bases in the middle. The CDR3 contains 12 residues. Germline CDR1 KGHDR, CDR2 SFDVKD.

With regard to this clone: The CDR3 end lies 3 residues beyond the end of the read and is filled in from the germline J gene. V is TRBV30 and J is TRBJ2-7, with 7 bases aligning to TRBD2. The V segment lost 5 bases and the J segment 5 bases; nucleotides outside the gene matches: 9. Germline CDR1 reads GTSNPN; CDR2 reads SVGIG (reference sequence). CDR3 length: 13 amino acids. CDR3 DNA, as far as it was read: TGTGCCTGGGGGGGGGAGGGGCTCCACGAG. It yields the protein CAWGGEGLHE. In full, the CDR3 reads CAWGGEGLHEQYF.

The sequenced CDR3 bases are TGTGCCAGTAGTCCATATAGGGGAGGACAAGCAGAA. Protein product: CASSPYRGGQAE. The whole CDR3 is CASSPYRGGQAEAFF. The chain couples TRBV19 to TRBJ1-1; D may be TRBD1 (5 bases). The sequence runs out 3 residues before the end of the CDR3; the remainder is reconstructed from the germline J gene. This CDR3 has 15 amino acids. Germline lookup yields CDR1 LNHDA and CDR2 SQIVND (reference sequence).

Notes on this clone: The CDR3 end lies 3 residues beyond the end of the read and is filled in from the germline J gene. V gene TRBV19 combines with J gene TRBJ2-3; 8 bases agree with TRBD1. CDR3 length: 13 residues. CDR1 is LNHDA and CDR2 is SQIVND in the germline V gene (reference sequence). The V and J ends lost 9 bases and 1 base, in that order; junction bases with no gene match: 3. Incomplete CDR3 DNA: TGTGCCAGCCAGACAGGGGGCACAGATACG. This sequence encodes CASQTGGTDT. The whole CDR3 sequence reads CASQTGGTDTQYF.

To note about this clone: The read ends 3 residues before the CDR3 terminus; that terminus is restored from the germline J gene. The chain recombines TRBV7-3 with TRBJ2-3, with 11 bases aligning to TRBD2. The ends lost 1 base at V and 7 bases at J; junction bases unmatched: 7. This CDR3 region has 16 residues. Looked up from germline, CDR1 is SGHTA and CDR2 is FQGTGA. The CDR3 sequence is CASSLSPSGGLYTQYF. CDR3 DNA, as far as it was read: TGTGCCAGCAGCTTAAGCCCTAGCGGGGGGCTGTATACG.

On this clone itself: The read comes to an end 3 residues before the CDR3 does, leaving the germline J gene to fill in the end. V is TRBV20-1 and J is TRBJ2-2; the match to TRBD2 covers 10 bases. V was clipped by 6 bases and J by 4 bases; unmatched bases: 5. Germline-derived CDR1 and CDR2 are DFQATT and SNEGSKA (reference sequence). The CDR3 runs to 14 residues. CDR3 sequence: CSASLAGVTGELFF. CDR3 bases read: TGCAGTGCCTCGCTAGCGGGAGTCACCGGGGAG.

As concerns this clone: The read halts 3 residues ahead of the CDR3 end, with the missing end drawn from the germline J gene. This chain connects TRBV9 to TRBJ1-3; the D gene is possibly TRBD1 (6 bases). CDR1 is SGDLS, CDR2 YYNGEE, per germline. V shed 4 bases and J shed 4 bases, with 15 bases lying between them. CDR3 length: 15 amino acids. The sequenced part of the CDR3 DNA is TGTGCCAGCAGCCCCGAAACAGGGAGAGGAAACACC. Encoded protein: CASSPETGRGNT. The entire CDR3 protein reads CASSPETGRGNTIYF.

With respect to this clone: The read falls 3 residues short of the CDR3 end, and the missing part is taken from the germline J gene. The chain combines TRBV7-9 with TRBJ2-1; TRBD1 matches 9 bases. The CDR3 runs to 14 residues. Germline loops: CDR1 SEHNR, CDR2 FQNEAQ (reference sequence). The V and J ends lost 3 bases and 7 bases, in that order; junction bases with no gene match: 4. Incomplete CDR3 DNA: TGTGCCAGCAGCTTGCGGGACAGGGTAAATGAG. It specifies CASSLRDRVNE. The entire CDR3 is CASSLRDRVNEQFF.

A note on this clone: Sequencing ends 3 residues short of the CDR3 end; the germline J gene provides the rest. The rearrangement uses TRBV7-6 and TRBJ2-2, with D perhaps TRBD1 (6 bases). Germline CDR1 is SGHVS and CDR2 is FNYEAQ. The CDR3 extends over 15 amino acids. V shed 2 bases and J shed 2 bases, with 9 bases lying between them. The sequenced CDR3 bases are TGTGCCAGCAGCTTATTGGGGACAAACACCGGGGAG. Translating it yields CASSLLGTNTGE. The entire CDR3 protein reads CASSLLGTNTGELFF.